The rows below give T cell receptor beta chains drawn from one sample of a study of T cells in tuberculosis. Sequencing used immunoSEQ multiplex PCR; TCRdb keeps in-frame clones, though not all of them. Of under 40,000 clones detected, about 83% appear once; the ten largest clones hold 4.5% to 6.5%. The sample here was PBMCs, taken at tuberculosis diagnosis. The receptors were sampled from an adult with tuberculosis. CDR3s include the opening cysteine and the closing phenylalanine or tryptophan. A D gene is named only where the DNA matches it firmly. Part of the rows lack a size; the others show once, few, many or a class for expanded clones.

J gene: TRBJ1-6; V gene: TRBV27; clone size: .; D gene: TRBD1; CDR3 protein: CASSSTGDRARSPLHF; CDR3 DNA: TGTGCCAGCAGTTCAACCGGCGACAGGGCACGTTCACCCCTCCACTTT
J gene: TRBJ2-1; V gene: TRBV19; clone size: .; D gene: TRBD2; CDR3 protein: CASSIDPGLAGYREQFF; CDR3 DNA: TGTGCCAGTAGTATAGATCCCGGACTAGCGGGATACCGTGAGCAGTTCTTC
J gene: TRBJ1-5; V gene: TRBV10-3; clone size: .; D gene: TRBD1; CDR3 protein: CAISESGTGRQPQHF; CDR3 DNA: TGTGCCATCAGTGAGTCAGGGACAGGGAGACAGCCCCAGCATTTT
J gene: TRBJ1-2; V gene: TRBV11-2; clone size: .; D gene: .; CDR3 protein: CASSPQGLYGYTF; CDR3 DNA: TGTGCCAGCAGCCCGCAGGGTCTCTATGGCTACACCTTC
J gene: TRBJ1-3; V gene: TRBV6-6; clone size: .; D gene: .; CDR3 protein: CASSSPTGSGNTIYF; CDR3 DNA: TGTGCCAGCAGTTCCCCAACAGGGTCCGGAAACACCATATATTTT
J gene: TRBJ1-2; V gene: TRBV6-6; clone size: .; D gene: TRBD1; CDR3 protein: CASSQDRGIYGYTF; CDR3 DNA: TGTGCCAGCAGTCAGGACAGGGGCATCTATGGCTACACCTTC
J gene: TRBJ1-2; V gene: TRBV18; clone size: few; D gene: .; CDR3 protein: CASSGPAGYTF; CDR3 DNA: TGTGCCAGCTCAGGTCCAGCGGGCTACACCTTC
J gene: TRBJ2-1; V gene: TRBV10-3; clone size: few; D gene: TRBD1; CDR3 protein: CAISDRDREFGEQFF; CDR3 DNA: TGTGCCATCAGTGACAGGGACAGGGAGTTTGGTGAGCAGTTCTTC
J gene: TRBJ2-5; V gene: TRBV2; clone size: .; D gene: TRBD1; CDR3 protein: CASGPGQGETQYF; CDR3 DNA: TGTGCCAGCGGCCCGGGACAGGGTGAGACCCAGTACTTC
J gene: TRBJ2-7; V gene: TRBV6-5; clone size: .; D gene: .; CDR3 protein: CASSRTGPSTYEQYF; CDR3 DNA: TGTGCCAGCAGCCGTACAGGTCCCTCAACCTACGAGCAGTACTTC
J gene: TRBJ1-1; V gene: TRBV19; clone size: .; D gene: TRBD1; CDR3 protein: CASSSTNRGRIMNTEAFF; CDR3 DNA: TGTGCCAGTAGTTCGACTAACAGGGGCCGGATTATGAACACTGAAGCTTTCTTT
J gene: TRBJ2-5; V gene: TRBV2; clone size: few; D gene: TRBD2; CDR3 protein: CASNRAGGPRETQYF; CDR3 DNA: TGTGCCAGCAACCGAGCGGGGGGGCCCCGGGAGACCCAGTACTTC
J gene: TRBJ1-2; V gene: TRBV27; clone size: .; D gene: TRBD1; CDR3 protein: CASRPRDRDNYGYTF; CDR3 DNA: TGTGCCAGCAGGCCACGGGACAGGGACAACTATGGCTACACCTTC
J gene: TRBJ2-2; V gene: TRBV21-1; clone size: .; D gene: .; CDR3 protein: CASSKRGLVNTGELFF; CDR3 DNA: TGTGCCAGCAGCAAACGCGGACTGGTAAACACCGGGGAGCTGTTTTTT
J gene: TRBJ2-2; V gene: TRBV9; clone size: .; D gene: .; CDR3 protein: CASSPVAANTGELFF; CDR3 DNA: TGTGCCAGCAGCCCCGTGGCTGCGAACACCGGGGAGCTGTTTTTT
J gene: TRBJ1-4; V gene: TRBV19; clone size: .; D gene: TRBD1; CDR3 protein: CASSGQGSNEKLFF; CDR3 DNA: TGTGCCAGTAGCGGACAGGGCTCTAATGAAAAACTGTTTTTT
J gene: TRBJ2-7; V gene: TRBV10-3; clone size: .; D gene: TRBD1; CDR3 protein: CAISELGQGRGEQYF; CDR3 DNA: TGTGCCATCAGTGAGTTGGGACAGGGTCGGGGCGAGCAGTACTTC
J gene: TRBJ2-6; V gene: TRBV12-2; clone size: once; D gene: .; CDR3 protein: CASRLPLPLQESGANVLTF; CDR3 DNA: TGTGCAAGTCGCTTACCCTTGCCCCTACAGGAATCCGGGGCCAACGTCCTGACTTTC
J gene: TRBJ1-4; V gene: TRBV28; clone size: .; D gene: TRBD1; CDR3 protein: CASSPPGQYEKLFF; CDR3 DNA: TGTGCCAGCAGTCCACCGGGACAGTATGAAAAACTGTTTTTT
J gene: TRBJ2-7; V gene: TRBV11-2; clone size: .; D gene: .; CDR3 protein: CASSVGGSYEQYF; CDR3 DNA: TGTGCCAGCAGCGTCGGGGGCTCCTACGAGCAGTACTTC
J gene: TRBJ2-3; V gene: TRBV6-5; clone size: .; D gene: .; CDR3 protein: CASSYRDKTDTQYF; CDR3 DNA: TGTGCCAGCAGTTACCGGGACAAAACAGATACGCAGTATTTT
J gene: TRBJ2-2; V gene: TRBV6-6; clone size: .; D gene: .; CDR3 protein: CASATRAANTGELFF; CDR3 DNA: TGTGCCAGCGCGACTAGGGCAGCGAACACCGGGGAGCTGTTTTTT
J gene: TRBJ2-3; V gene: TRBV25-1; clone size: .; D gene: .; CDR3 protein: CASSDAGPSTDTQYF; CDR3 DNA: TGTGCCAGCAGTGACGCAGGCCCATCCACAGATACGCAGTATTTT
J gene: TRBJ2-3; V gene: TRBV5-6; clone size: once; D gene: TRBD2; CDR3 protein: CASSVSGGVGTQYF; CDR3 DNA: TGTGCCAGCAGCGTTAGCGGGGGGGTTGGTACGCAGTATTTT
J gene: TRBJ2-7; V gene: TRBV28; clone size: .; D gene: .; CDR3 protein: CASSLGDTIGYYEQYF; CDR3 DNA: TGTGCCAGCAGTTTAGGGGACACAATAGGATACTACGAGCAGTACTTC
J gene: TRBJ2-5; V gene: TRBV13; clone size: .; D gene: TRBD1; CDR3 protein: CASSLAPRGETQYF; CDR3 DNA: TGTGCCAGCAGCTTGGCCCCCAGGGGGGAGACCCAGTACTTC
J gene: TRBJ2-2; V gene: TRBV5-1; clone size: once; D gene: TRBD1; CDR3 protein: CASSLQGDYTGELFF; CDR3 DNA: TGCGCCAGCAGCTTACAGGGGGATTACACCGGGGAGCTGTTTTTT
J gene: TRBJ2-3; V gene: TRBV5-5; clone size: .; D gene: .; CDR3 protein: CASSFSSSTDTQYF; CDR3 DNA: TGTGCCAGCAGCTTCTCCTCTAGCACAGATACGCAGTATTTT
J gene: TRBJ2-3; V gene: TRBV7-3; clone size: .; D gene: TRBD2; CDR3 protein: CASSLRPAGGLDTQYF; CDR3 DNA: TGTGCCAGCAGCCTAAGACCAGCGGGGGGTTTGGATACGCAGTATTTT
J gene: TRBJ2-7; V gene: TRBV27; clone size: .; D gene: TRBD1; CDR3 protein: CASSNPGTGGHEQYF; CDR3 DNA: TGTGCCAGCAGTAACCCCGGGACAGGGGGCCACGAGCAGTACTTC
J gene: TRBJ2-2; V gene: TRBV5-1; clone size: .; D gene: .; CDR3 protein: CASSLGDLRGNTGELFF; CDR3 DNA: TGCGCCAGCAGCTTGGGTGATCTCCGGGGGAACACCGGGGAGCTGTTTTTT
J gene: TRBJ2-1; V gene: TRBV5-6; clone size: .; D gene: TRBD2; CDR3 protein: CASSSGTSGVQFF; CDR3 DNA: TGTGCCAGCAGCTCGGGGACTAGCGGGGTGCAGTTCTTC
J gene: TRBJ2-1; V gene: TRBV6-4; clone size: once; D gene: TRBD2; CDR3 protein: CASSDASGGVNEQFF; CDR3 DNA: TGTGCCAGCAGTGACGCTAGCGGGGGGGTTAATGAGCAGTTCTTC
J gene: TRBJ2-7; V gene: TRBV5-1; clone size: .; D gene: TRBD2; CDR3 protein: CASSVAGYEQYF; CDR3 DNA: TGCGCCAGCAGCGTAGCGGGTTACGAGCAGTACTTC
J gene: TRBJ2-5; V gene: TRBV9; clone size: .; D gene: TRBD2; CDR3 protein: CASSVDQGGQETQYF; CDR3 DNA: TGTGCCAGCAGCGTAGACCAGGGAGGGCAAGAGACCCAGTACTTC
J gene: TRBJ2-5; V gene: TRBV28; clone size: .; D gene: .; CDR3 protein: CASSRTDKKTQYF; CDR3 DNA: TGTGCCAGCAGTCGGACGGACAAAAAGACCCAGTACTTC